This T cell receptor beta chain was found in a study of graft-versus-host responses after intestinal transplantation. Remarks on this clone: Its cognate antigen is unknown.

CDR1 is SGHVS, CDR2 FQNEAQ, per germline. V gave up 5 bases and J gave up 7 bases, with 17 bases separating them. The CDR3 is 14 amino acids. Intraepithelial and lamina propria lymphocytes were released after the graft tissue was processed. Only in-frame clones appear in the TCRdb table, and some are missing; sequencing was by immunoSEQ multiplex PCR. The profile shows about 20,000 clones, around 80% of them singletons. Findings and limits, study-wide: Individuals carrying graft-donor T cell macrochimerism showed high graft-versus-host to host-versus-graft clonal ratios in allografts. Declines in HvG clones occurring early post-transplant were associated with peak circulating GvH clone levels. Analysis identified GvH clones in recipient marrow, with some appearing first in ileum or blood.

This specimen was ileum tissue, taken 12 days after intestinal transplant. This clonotype was sampled from a human patient who received an intestinal transplant, so some T cells may come from the graft donor. The V and J genes are TRBV7-8 and TRBJ1-1; tentatively, D is TRBD1 (5 bases). CDR3 sequence reads: CASSLPEGFGEAFF. CDR3 nucleotide sequence: TGTGCCAGCAGCCTCCCGGAGGGGTTCGGTGAAGCTTTCTTT.